Below, 25 T cell receptor beta chains from the same sample are listed, as sequenced in a study of T cell responses to AZD1222 COVID-19 vaccine. Profiling relied on immunoSEQ multiplex PCR, and the TCRdb table lists in-frame clones only, not all of them. This table has 150,000 to 200,000 clones, 80% to 90% appearing once. The specimen comprised peripheral blood, sampled on day 0 of AZD1222 vaccination. These TCRs come from an adult in good health.

The chain carries TRBV6-5 and TRBJ1-3; the D is unclear. This CDR3 spans 13 amino acids. V lost 6 bases and J 6 bases, leaving 12 bases between the germline ends. Germline CDR1 and CDR2: MNHEY and SVGAGI. The CDR3 DNA reads as TGTGCCAGCAGGCCGTGGAGGAAAAACACCATATATTTT. It encodes CASRPWRKNTIYF.

The rearrangement links TRBV3-1 (or the pseudogene TRBV3-2) to TRBJ1-4; D perhaps matches TRBD1 (6 bases). V lost 2 bases to trimming and J lost 10 bases, with 20 bases between them. This CDR3 is 16 amino acids long. Germline assignment: CDR1 LGHDT and CDR2 YNNKEL (reference sequence). CDR3 in amino acids: CASSQLRDNLPGKLFF. The CDR3 coding sequence is TGTGCCAGCAGCCAACTCCGGGACAACCTACCGGGAAAACTGTTTTTT.

The rearrangement joins TRBV15 to TRBJ2-1; the D gene is possibly TRBD2 (5 bases). Trimming removed 0 bases at V and 0 bases at J, with 15 bases between. The CDR3 spans 18 residues. In germline, CDR1 is LNHNV, CDR2 YYDKDF (reference sequence). CDR3: CATSRDRSNRDSYNEQFF. The DNA of the CDR3 is TGTGCCACCAGCAGAGATCGAAGTAATCGGGACTCCTACAATGAGCAGTTCTTC.

J is TRBJ2-7 and V is TRBV7-9, with 7 bases matching TRBD2. V dropped 8 bases and J dropped 0; count of bases not matched to a gene: 10. The CDR3 runs 15 residues. Germline CDR1 and CDR2: SEHNR and FQNEAQ (reference sequence). The CDR3 sequence is CASADSGRNSYEQYF. The CDR3 coding sequence is TGTGCCAGCGCTGATAGCGGGCGAAACTCCTACGAGCAGTACTTC.

The chain links TRBV6-1 to TRBJ1-4; a weak D match, TRBD1 (6 bases). Trimming left V 3 bases short and J 7 bases short, with 12 bases between. Germline assignment: CDR1 MNHNS and CDR2 SASEGT. The CDR3 spans 14 residues. DNA for the CDR3: TGTGCCAGCAGTGACATCAGGGGAAGTGAAAAACTGTTTTTT. Translating gives CASSDIRGSEKLFF.

This clone was counted once. The CDR3 here is CASSWDNSYEQYF. CDR3 nucleotide sequence: TGTGCCAGCAGTTGGGACAACTCCTACGAGCAGTACTTC. The chain recombines TRBV5-6 with TRBJ2-7, with a weak D call TRBD1 (6 bases). The V end lost 5 bases, the J end lost 0 bases, and 9 bases lay between the germline ends. CDR1 and CDR2 (germline): SGHDT, YYEEEE. This CDR3 spans 13 amino acids.

This clone was observed a few times. This sequence joins TRBV5-1 and TRBJ1-2; D remains unclear. The V end lost 0 bases, the J end lost 7 bases, and 10 bases lay between the germline ends. CDR3 length equals 13 residues. Germline CDR1 reads SGHRS; CDR2 reads YFSETQ. CDR3 sequence: CASSLGTEAGYTF. DNA for the CDR3: TGCGCCAGCAGCTTGGGCACAGAAGCTGGCTACACCTTC. Supplemented by reference TRBV5-1 and TRBJ1-2, the full variable domain reads KAGVTQTPRYLIKTRGQQVTLSCSPISGHRSVSWYQQTPGQGLQFLFEYFSETQRNKGNFPGRFSGRQFSNSRSEMNVSTLELGDSALYLCASSLGTEAGYTFGSGTRLTVV.

V gene TRBV11-3 combines with J gene TRBJ2-1; maybe TRBD2 (6 bases). The CDR3 has 13 amino acids. The germline V gene encodes CDR1 SGHNT and CDR2 YENEEA. V gave up 3 bases and J gave up 6 bases, with 9 bases separating them. DNA for the CDR3: TGTGCCAGCAGCTTGTTCGGGAGCAATGAGCAGTTCTTC. Translated: CASSLFGSNEQFF.

The chain employs TRBV7-6 and TRBJ2-3; either TRBD1 or TRBD2 may supply D (5 bases each). The CDR3 loop spans 18 amino acids. Germline V lookup: CDR1 SGHVS, CDR2 FNYEAQ. Trimming took off 2 bases at V and 0 bases at J, with 18 bases between the two ends. The CDR3 sequence is CASSLFVGTAPSTDTQYF. In DNA form, the CDR3 reads TGTGCCAGCAGCTTATTCGTGGGGACGGCCCCGAGCACAGATACGCAGTATTTT.

This rearrangement joins TRBV28 to TRBJ2-1; TRBD2 might be the D (6 bases). Germline V lookup: CDR1 MDHEN, CDR2 SYDVKM. The CDR3 length is 14 residues. V gave up 5 bases and J gave up 2 bases, with 10 bases separating them. CDR3 sequence reads: CASSGGTPYNEQFF. In DNA, the CDR3 is TGTGCCAGCAGTGGCGGGACTCCCTACAATGAGCAGTTCTTC.

Only one count was recorded for this clone. The chain combines TRBV2 with TRBJ1-1; the D gene is possibly TRBD1 (6 bases). Deletions cut 2 bases from V and 5 bases from J, with 15 bases between. The CDR3 runs 15 residues. Germline lookup yields CDR1 SNHLY and CDR2 FYNNEI. This chain's CDR3 is CASSEWAGVGTEAFF. The CDR3 DNA sequence: TGTGCCAGCAGTGAATGGGCAGGGGTGGGTACTGAAGCTTTCTTT.

V is TRBV15 and J is TRBJ2-1, with D hard to call. The CDR3 sequence is 15 residues long. Germline values: CDR1 LNHNV, CDR2 YYDKDF (reference sequence). The germline V and J ends were trimmed by 0 bases and 4 bases, with 10 bases remaining between them. The CDR3 DNA reads TGTGCCACCAGCAGAGATCGTACACCTTACAATGAGCAGTTCTTC. Its translation is CATSRDRTPYNEQFF.

This chain joins TRBV7-2 and TRBJ2-2, with 7 bases aligning to TRBD1. CDR1 is SGHTA and CDR2 is FQGNSA in the germline V gene. The V segment lost 6 bases and the J segment 5 bases; nucleotides outside the gene matches: 9. The CDR3 is 15 amino acids. This chain's CDR3 is CASRQGQVWTGELFF. The CDR3 DNA is TGTGCCAGCAGACAAGGACAGGTCTGGACCGGGGAGCTGTTTTTT.

V is TRBV27 and J is TRBJ1-3; a weak D match, TRBD1 (5 bases). V was trimmed by 6 bases and J by 4 bases, leaving 13 bases between them. Germline CDR1 reads MNHEY; CDR2 reads SMNVEV (reference sequence). The CDR3 covers 14 residues. The CDR3: CASRSLGLGNTIYF. The CDR3 DNA sequence: TGTGCCAGCAGATCACTGGGACTCGGAAACACCATATATTTT.

The chain carries TRBV4-1 and TRBJ2-3; 10 bases align to TRBD2. V dropped 0 bases and J dropped 6; count of bases not matched to a gene: 3. The CDR3 consists of 15 residues. Germline CDR1 reads MGHRA; CDR2 reads YSYEKL. The CDR3 nucleotides are TGCGCCAGCAGCCAAGAGAGCGGGGGGGTCGATACGCAGTATTTT. Translating it yields CASSQESGGVDTQYF.

This clone was recorded only once. The chain uses TRBV9 and TRBJ2-1; no definite D call. The V gene lost 4 bases and the J gene lost 8 bases, with 10 bases spanning the gap. Germline V lookup: CDR1 SGDLS, CDR2 YYNGEE. The CDR3 consists of 12 residues. CDR3 nucleotide sequence: TGTGCCAGCAGCCCCCTCTTTGATGAGCAGTTCTTC. Translated, it gives CASSPLFDEQFF.

Turning to this clone: One end of the junction fails to match germline, which may point to a read error. The chain joins TRBV7-7 to TRBJ2-1, with 9 bases lining up with TRBD1. Looked up from germline, CDR1 is SSHAT and CDR2 is FNYEAQ (reference sequence). This CDR3 comprises 15 residues. The CDR3 region is CASSSGQGNYNEQFF. The DNA of the CDR3 is TGTGCTAGCAGCTCGGGACAGGGTAACTACAATGAGCAGTTCTTC.

This sequence joins TRBV7-9 and TRBJ1-1; D perhaps matches TRBD1 (6 bases). The CDR3 covers 15 residues. The germline V gene encodes CDR1 SEHNR and CDR2 FQNEAQ (reference sequence). Trimming took 2 bases from V and 5 from J, leaving 15 bases between them. This chain's CDR3 is CASSLRQGRRTEAFF. The CDR3 DNA is TGTGCCAGCAGCTTACGGCAGGGGCGCCGGACTGAAGCTTTCTTT.

The chain joins TRBV5-6 to TRBJ1-2; 7 bases fit TRBD1. V was clipped by 4 bases and J by 2 bases; unmatched bases: 5. This CDR3 has 14 residues. The germline V gene has CDR1 SGHDT and CDR2 YYEEEE. The CDR3, as DNA: TGTGCCAGCAGCGGAACAGGGGACAACTATGGCTACACCTTC. Translation gives CASSGTGDNYGYTF. Based on the CDR3 plus reference TRBV5-6 and TRBJ1-2, the full variable domain is DAGVTQSPTHLIKTRGQQVTLRCSPKSGHDTVSWYQQALGQGPQFIFQYYEEEERQRGNFPDRFSGHQFPNYSSELNVNALLLGDSALYLCASSGTGDNYGYTFGSGTRLTVV.

For the CDR3, the DNA is TGCAGCGTTGAAGACAGCACAGATACGCAGTATTTT. Protein product: CSVEDSTDTQYF. This chain connects TRBV29-1 to TRBJ2-3; D not certain. The CDR3 has 12 residues. Trimming left V 0 bases short and J 0 bases short, with 1 base between. Germline CDR1 and CDR2: SQVTM and ANQGSEA.

The J gene is TRBJ2-5, the V gene TRBV4-2; the match to TRBD1 covers 7 bases. V lost 0 bases to trimming and J lost 10 bases; unmatched junction nucleotides: 14. Germline CDR1 LGHNA, CDR2 YNFKEQ. CDR3 length: 16 amino acids. The CDR3 region is CASSQDTGDKIVDQYF. For the CDR3, the DNA is TGTGCCAGCAGCCAAGACACAGGGGATAAGATTGTTGACCAGTACTTC.

The V gene is TRBV6-5, the J gene TRBJ1-4; perhaps TRBD1 as D (5 bases). Germline assignment: CDR1 MNHEY and CDR2 SVGAGI. The CDR3 consists of 14 residues. Trimming took off 8 bases at V and 4 bases at J, with 14 bases between the two ends. CDR3 DNA sequence: TGTGCCAGCCGTAGGGGACGCTTTAATGAAAAACTGTTTTTT. It yields the protein CASRRGRFNEKLFF.

The chain recombines TRBV13 with TRBJ2-3; D call uncertain. Germline V gene sequence: CDR1 PRHDT, CDR2 FYEKMQ (reference sequence). V was shortened by 4 bases and J by 0 bases, with 11 bases between the two germline ends. CDR3 length: 15 amino acids. The CDR3 DNA sequence: TGTGCCAGCAGCTCAGTCGCGGTGAGCACAGATACGCAGTATTTT. It encodes CASSSVAVSTDTQYF.

The rearrangement uses TRBV21-1 and TRBJ2-7; TRBD2 is the table's D call and was not checked against the DNA. TRBV21-1 is given as a pseudogene. The CDR3 loop spans 14 amino acids. CDR3: CASSKETRGYEQYF. The CDR3 coding sequence is TGTGCCAGCAGCAAAGAGACGCGCGGATACGAGCAGTACTTC.

This chain joins TRBV10-3 and TRBJ2-2, with TRBD1 matching over 10 bases. The CDR3 has 14 amino acids. Germline lookup yields CDR1 ENHRY and CDR2 SYGVKD. With V trimmed by 10 bases and J by 5 bases, 7 bases remained unmatched. The CDR3 coding sequence is TGTGCCACCGCCGGGACAGGGGTAACCGGGGAGCTGTTTTTT. The encoded protein is CATAGTGVTGELFF.